This is a list of T cell receptor beta chains from one sample in a study of cytomegalovirus exposure and HLA in healthy donors. Data came from immunoSEQ multiplex PCR; TCRdb stores just in-frame clones and leaves some out. This table has some 150,000 clones, approximately 81% appearing once. What was sequenced was PBMCs. These TCRs come from a boy aged 2 to 10 in good health and CMV-seronegative. Both conserved end residues are part of each CDR3. Each record gives: CDR3 DNA, CDR3 protein, J gene, clone size, V gene, D gene. D genes are given only for firm matches. Size tells how often a clone was seen (once, few, many) or the class of an expanded clone, and some rows leave it out.

TGTGCCAGCAGCTCAACAGGGGGTGGAACTGAAGCTTTCTTT	CASSSTGGGTEAFF	TRBJ1-1	-	TRBV9	TRBD1
TGTGCCAGCAGTTTGGGGCTTATTGGCTACACCTTC	CASSLGLIGYTF	TRBJ1-2	-	TRBV28	-
TGTGCCAGCAGTTACACACACCAGGGGGCCTACGAGCAGTACTTC	CASSYTHQGAYEQYF	TRBJ2-7	-	TRBV6-5	TRBD1
TGTGCCAGCAGTTGGAACAGGGAAAACTATGGCTACACCTTC	CASSWNRENYGYTF	TRBJ1-2	-	TRBV27	-
TGTGCCAGTAGTACCCGGACAGGCAGGGATGGCTACACCTTC	CASSTRTGRDGYTF	TRBJ1-2	-	TRBV19	TRBD1
TGCGCCAGCAGCCCATGGACAGGGGACGGCTACACCTTC	CASSPWTGDGYTF	TRBJ1-2	-	TRBV4-1	TRBD1
TGTGCCAGCACGGCAGGTCTTGGCTACACCTTC	CASTAGLGYTF	TRBJ1-2	-	TRBV6-1	-
TGTGCCAGTAGTATACTGGCGGGAGGGTACGAGCAGTACTTC	CASSILAGGYEQYF	TRBJ2-7	-	TRBV19	TRBD2
TGCGCCAGCAGCCAGGACAACTCCGGGGAGCTGTTTTTT	CASSQDNSGELFF	TRBJ2-2	-	TRBV4-1	-
TGTGCCAGTAGTATTAGCCCGACAGGGGCCAAAAACATTCAGTACTTC	CASSISPTGAKNIQYF	TRBJ2-4	few	TRBV19	TRBD1
TGTGCCAGCAGTGAATCTTACCGGGACAGGGGACGCCGTGGGACCCAGTACTTC	CASSESYRDRGRRGTQYF	TRBJ2-5	-	TRBV6-1	TRBD1
TGTGCCAGCAGCCCGGGACTAGCGGGAGGGCCCCGGGAGACCCAGTACTTC	CASSPGLAGGPRETQYF	TRBJ2-5	-	TRBV7-9	TRBD2
TGTGCCAGCAGCGTAGGTGGGGGGGATGGAACTGAAGCTTTCTTT	CASSVGGGDGTEAFF	TRBJ1-1	-	TRBV9	-
TGTGCCAGCAAGTCTGAAGGGGCCCATCAGCCCCAGCATTTT	CASKSEGAHQPQHF	TRBJ1-5	once	TRBV2	-
TGTGCCAGCAGCTTAGGGCTAGCGGGAGGGCCTTACACCGGGGAGCTGTTTTTT	CASSLGLAGGPYTGELFF	TRBJ2-2	-	TRBV11-3	TRBD2
TGTGCCAGCAGTGAAGCGCTGCAGGACTCCTACGAGCAGTACTTC	CASSEALQDSYEQYF	TRBJ2-7	-	TRBV6-1	-
TGTGCCAGCAGTCGACAAAGGACCGGGACAGGGCTTCACGAGCAGTACTTC	CASSRQRTGTGLHEQYF	TRBJ2-7	-	TRBV27	TRBD1
TGCGCCAGCAGCTTGCTTGGTAGCGGGACCACCGGGGAGCTGTTTTTT	CASSLLGSGTTGELFF	TRBJ2-2	-	TRBV5-1	TRBD2
TGTGCCAGCTCACCACCGAATCGGGGTTGGGACACTGAAGCTTTCTTT	CASSPPNRGWDTEAFF	TRBJ1-1	-	TRBV18	-
TGCGCCAGCAGCTTGGTTCGGTCAGGGAACACTGAAGCTTTCTTT	CASSLVRSGNTEAFF	TRBJ1-1	-	TRBV5-1	-
-	CASTSASVSYEQYF	TRBJ2-7	-	TRBV19	-
TGTGCCTGGAGTGTACAGAGTCACTATGGCTACACCTTC	CAWSVQSHYGYTF	TRBJ1-2	-	TRBV30	-
TGTGCCAGCGGTTGGCGGGGATTTGATGGCTACACCTTC	CASGWRGFDGYTF	TRBJ1-2	-	TRBV6-5	-
TGTGCCAGCAAGGTTATCGTAGGACAGGGTATTTCGTCGGGGGAGCTGTTTTTT	CASKVIVGQGISSGELFF	TRBJ2-2	-	TRBV7-9	TRBD1
TGTGCCAGCAGTGAAATCGTCTTACTAGCCAAAAACATTCAGTACTTC	CASSEIVLLAKNIQYF	TRBJ2-4	-	TRBV6-1	-
TGTGCCAGCAGCGGGGCCGACACGCAGTATTTT	CASSGADTQYF	TRBJ2-3	-	TRBV11-2	-
TGTGCCAGCAGCTTGGTTTTACCCATTTGGGGGACAGCTAACTATGGCTACACCTTC	CASSLVLPIWGTANYGYTF	TRBJ1-2	few	TRBV5-6	TRBD1
TGTGCCAGCAGCTCCCGACTAGGGCGGACCGGGGAGCTGTTTTTT	CASSSRLGRTGELFF	TRBJ2-2	-	TRBV13	-
TGTGCCAGCACAGGGACAGGGCTCAGCACAGATACGCAGTATTTT	CASTGTGLSTDTQYF	TRBJ2-3	-	TRBV9	TRBD1
TGCAGCGTTGAAGATTCGAACTATGGCTACACCTTC	CSVEDSNYGYTF	TRBJ1-2	-	TRBV29-1	-
TGTGCCAGCAGCTTAAGGGGCAGAAGCTCCTACAATGAGCAGTTCTTC	CASSLRGRSSYNEQFF	TRBJ2-1	-	TRBV7-3	-
TGTGCCAGCAGTGGGCCCAGTAATCAGCCCCAGCATTTT	CASSGPSNQPQHF	TRBJ1-5	-	TRBV2	-
TGTGCCAGCAGTACCCTCCTACTAGCGGGAGATCTCAATGAGCAGTTCTTC	CASSTLLLAGDLNEQFF	TRBJ2-1	-	TRBV27	TRBD2
TGCAGCGTTGCTGCGGCAGGGGGCTCAGTAGAGACCCAGTACTTC	CSVAAAGGSVETQYF	TRBJ2-5	-	TRBV29-1	TRBD1
TGTGCCAGCAATTCGGGTGGTAGAACCTACGAGCAGTACTTC	CASNSGGRTYEQYF	TRBJ2-7	-	TRBV27	-
TGTGCCAGCAGTGCCACGGTCGCCAGGGAATTTTATGGCTACACCTTC	CASSATVAREFYGYTF	TRBJ1-2	-	TRBV9	-
TGTGCCAGCACGGGTCGTGGAAACACTGAAGCTTTCTTT	CASTGRGNTEAFF	TRBJ1-1	-	TRBV7-3	-
TGTGCCAGCAGCCCGCCGGGACTAAGCTCCTACGAGCAGTACTTC	CASSPPGLSSYEQYF	TRBJ2-7	-	TRBV11-1	TRBD2
TGTGCCAGTTCCCTGGGCCAAGACTATGGCTACACCTTC	CASSLGQDYGYTF	TRBJ1-2	once	TRBV19	-
TGTGCCAGCAGTGACTCGAGAAGACGGGTAGCGGGAGTGAATGAGCAGTTCTTC	CASSDSRRRVAGVNEQFF	TRBJ2-1	-	TRBV6-4	TRBD2
TGTGCCAGCAGTTCCCCGGGACTGAGCACAGATACGCAGTATTTT	CASSSPGLSTDTQYF	TRBJ2-3	-	TRBV27	-
TGTGCCAGCAGCCGTTCGCCCGTGACGGGGGGAACCACAGATACGCAGTATTTT	CASSRSPVTGGTTDTQYF	TRBJ2-3	-	TRBV4-2	TRBD2
TGTGCCAGCAGCGGACTATTTGAGAGCTCCTACAATGAGCAGTTCTTC	CASSGLFESSYNEQFF	TRBJ2-1	-	TRBV13	-
TGTGCCAGCAGCTTTCGGGAGGTTTCTTACGAGCAGTACTTC	CASSFREVSYEQYF	TRBJ2-7	-	TRBV11-3	TRBD2
TGTGCCACTGGTTCGGGGTCGGGCGAGCAGTACTTC	CATGSGSGEQYF	TRBJ2-7	-	TRBV15	-
TGCGCCAGCAGCCAAGTGGGGAGGGGGGTGATTGACACCGGGGAGCTGTTTTTT	CASSQVGRGVIDTGELFF	TRBJ2-2	-	TRBV4-3	-
TGTGCCAGCGGGAAACAGGGACCCGAGACCCAGTACTTC	CASGKQGPETQYF	TRBJ2-5	-	TRBV28	-
TGTGCCACCGCGGGGGGGGGAGCGGAGAACACTGAAGCTTTCTTT	CATAGGGAENTEAFF	TRBJ1-1	-	TRBV15	-
TGTGCCAGCAGCTTAGTGCAGCGTAACCATGAGCAGTTCTTC	CASSLVQRNHEQFF	TRBJ2-1	-	TRBV13	-
TGTTCCAGCAGCTTTATATGGCCTAATGAAAAACTGTTTTTT	CSSSFIWPNEKLFF	TRBJ1-4	-	TRBV7-9	-
TGTGCCAGCAGCTTAGGGACTAGTTGGGATGAGCAGTTCTTC	CASSLGTSWDEQFF	TRBJ2-1	-	TRBV11-2	TRBD2
TGCGCCAGCAGTGTCTCCTACACGGGACTGCAGTATTTT	CASSVSYTGLQYF	TRBJ2-3	-	TRBV10-1	-
TGTGCCAGCAGCTTGGGCGTCACCCTAATTTACGAGCAGTACTTC	CASSLGVTLIYEQYF	TRBJ2-7	-	TRBV5-4	-
TGTGCCAGCAGCCGCGGTGGCCCCAATCAGCCCCAGCATTTT	CASSRGGPNQPQHF	TRBJ1-5	-	TRBV7-9	-
TGTGCCAGCAGCTTCGGTACAGGGGGCGAGGAGGAGACCCAGTACTTC	CASSFGTGGEEETQYF	TRBJ2-5	-	TRBV5-6	TRBD1
TGTGCCAGCAGTCCCGCAGGAATCCCAACTAATGAAAAACTGTTTTTT	CASSPAGIPTNEKLFF	TRBJ1-4	few	TRBV2	-
TGTGCCACCAGCAGGGGGGGACCGCGGAATCAGCCCCAGCATTTT	CATSRGGPRNQPQHF	TRBJ1-5	-	TRBV15	-
TGTGCCAGCTCCCTATACGGGTATGGCTACACCTTC	CASSLYGYGYTF	TRBJ1-2	-	TRBV6-5	-
TGTGCCAGCTCACCGTTACGACAGGGCCCCAATGAGCAGTTCTTC	CASSPLRQGPNEQFF	TRBJ2-1	-	TRBV18	TRBD1
TGTGCCAGCAGCTTGCTACGGGAGTGGTACAATGAGCAGTTCTTC	CASSLLREWYNEQFF	TRBJ2-1	few	TRBV7-9	-